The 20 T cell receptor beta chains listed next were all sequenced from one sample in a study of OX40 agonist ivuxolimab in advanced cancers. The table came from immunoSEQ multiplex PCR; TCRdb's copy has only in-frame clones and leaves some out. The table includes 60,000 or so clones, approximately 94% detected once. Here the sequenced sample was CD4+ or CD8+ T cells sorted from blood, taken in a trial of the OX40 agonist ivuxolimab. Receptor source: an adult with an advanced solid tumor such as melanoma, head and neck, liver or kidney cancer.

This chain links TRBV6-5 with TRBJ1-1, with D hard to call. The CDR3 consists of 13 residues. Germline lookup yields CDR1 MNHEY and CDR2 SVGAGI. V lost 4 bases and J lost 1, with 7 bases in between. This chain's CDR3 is CASSSAANTEAFF. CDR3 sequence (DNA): TGTGCCAGCAGTTCCGCAGCGAACACTGAAGCTTTCTTT.

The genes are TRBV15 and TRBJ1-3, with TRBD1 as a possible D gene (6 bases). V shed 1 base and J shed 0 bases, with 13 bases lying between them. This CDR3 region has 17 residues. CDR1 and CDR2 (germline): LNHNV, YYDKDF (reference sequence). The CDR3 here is CATSRATGGASGNTIYF. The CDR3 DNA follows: TGTGCCACCAGCAGAGCGACGGGGGGCGCCTCTGGAAACACCATATATTTT.

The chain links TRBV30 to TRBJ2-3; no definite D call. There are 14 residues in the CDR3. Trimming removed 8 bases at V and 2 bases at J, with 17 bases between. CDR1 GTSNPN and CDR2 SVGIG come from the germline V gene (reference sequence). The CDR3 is CAQRRAGNTDTQYF. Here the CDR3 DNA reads TGTGCCCAACGACGGGCAGGAAACACAGATACGCAGTATTTT.

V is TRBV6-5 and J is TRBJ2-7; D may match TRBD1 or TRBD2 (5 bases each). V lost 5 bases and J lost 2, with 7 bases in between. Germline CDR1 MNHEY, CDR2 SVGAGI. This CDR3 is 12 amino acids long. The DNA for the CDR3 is TGTGCCAGCAGTCAGGGACCCTACGAGCAGTACTTC. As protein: CASSQGPYEQYF.

The CDR3 here is CASSETGDTEAFF. The CDR3 DNA is TGTGCCAGCAGTGAGACAGGGGACACTGAAGCTTTCTTT. The rearrangement links TRBV6-4 to TRBJ1-1, with 8 bases that match TRBD1. The CDR3 spans 13 residues. CDR1 MRHNA and CDR2 SNTAGT come from the germline V gene. Trimming cost V 3 bases and J 3 bases; bases outside gene matches: 0.

The CDR3 bases are TGTGCCAGCAGCGGACAGCTACAAAATGAAAAACTGTTTTTT. The encoded protein is CASSGQLQNEKLFF. The chain couples TRBV11-3 to TRBJ1-4; tentatively, D is TRBD1 (6 bases). In germline, CDR1 is SGHNT, CDR2 YENEEA. Trimming shortened V by 5 bases and J by 5 bases, and 12 bases separated the two germline ends. The CDR3 extends over 14 amino acids. Complete variable domain (other parts from reference TRBV11-3 and TRBJ1-4): EAGVVQSPRYKIIEKKQPVAFWCNPISGHNTLYWYLQNLGQGPELLIRYENEEAVDDSQLPKDRFSAERLKGVDSTLKIQPAELGDSAVYLCASSGQLQNEKLFFGSGTQLSVL.

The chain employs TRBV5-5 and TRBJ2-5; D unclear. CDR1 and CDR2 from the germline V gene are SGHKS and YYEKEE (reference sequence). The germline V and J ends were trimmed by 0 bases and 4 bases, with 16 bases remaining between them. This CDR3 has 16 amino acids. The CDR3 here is CASSLASRQLRETQYF. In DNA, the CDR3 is TGTGCCAGCAGCTTGGCCAGTCGGCAGCTACGAGAGACCCAGTACTTC.

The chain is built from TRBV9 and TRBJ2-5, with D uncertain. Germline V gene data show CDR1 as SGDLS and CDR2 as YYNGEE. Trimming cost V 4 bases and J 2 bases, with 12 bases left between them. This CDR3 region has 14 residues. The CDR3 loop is CASSPPDTQETQYF. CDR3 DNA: TGTGCCAGCAGCCCGCCCGACACTCAAGAGACCCAGTACTTC. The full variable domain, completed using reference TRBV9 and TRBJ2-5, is DSGVTQTPKHLITATGQRVTLRCSPRSGDLSVYWYQQSLDQGLQFLIQYYNGEERAKGNILERFSAQQFPDLHSELNLSSLELGDSALYFCASSPPDTQETQYFGPGTRLLVL.

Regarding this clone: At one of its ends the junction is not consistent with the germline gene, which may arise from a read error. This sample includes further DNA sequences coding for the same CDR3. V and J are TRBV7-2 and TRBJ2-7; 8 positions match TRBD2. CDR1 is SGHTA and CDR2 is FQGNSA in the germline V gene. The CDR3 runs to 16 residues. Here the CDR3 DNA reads TGTGCCAGCAGCTTACTTCCTAGCGGGTCTTCCTACGAGCAGTACTTT. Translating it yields CASSLLPSGSSYEQYF. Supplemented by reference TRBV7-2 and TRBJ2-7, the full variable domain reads GAGVSQSPSNKVTEKGKDVELRCDPISGHTALYWYRQSLGQGLEFLIYFQGNSAPDKSGLPSDRFSAERTGGSVSTLTIQRTQQEDSAVYLCASSLLPSGSSYEQYFGPGTRLTVT.

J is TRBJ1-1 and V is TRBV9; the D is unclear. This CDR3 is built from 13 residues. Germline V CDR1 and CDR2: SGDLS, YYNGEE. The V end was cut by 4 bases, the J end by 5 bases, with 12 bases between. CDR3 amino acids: CASSPTGRTEAFF. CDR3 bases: TGTGCCAGCAGCCCGACTGGAAGGACTGAAGCTTTCTTT.

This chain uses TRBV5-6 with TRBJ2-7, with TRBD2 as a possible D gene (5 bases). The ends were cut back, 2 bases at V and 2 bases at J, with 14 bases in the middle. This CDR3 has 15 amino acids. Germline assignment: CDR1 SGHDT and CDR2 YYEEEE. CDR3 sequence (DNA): TGTGCCAGCAGCTTTTTACGGGATTTGACCTACGAGCAGTACTTC. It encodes CASSFLRDLTYEQYF.

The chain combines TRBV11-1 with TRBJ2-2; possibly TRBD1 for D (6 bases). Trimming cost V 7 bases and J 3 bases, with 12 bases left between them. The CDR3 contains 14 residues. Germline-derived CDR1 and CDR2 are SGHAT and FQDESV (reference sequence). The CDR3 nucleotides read TGTGCCAGCACCATGGGGGCGTACACCGGGGAGCTGTTTTTT. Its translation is CASTMGAYTGELFF.

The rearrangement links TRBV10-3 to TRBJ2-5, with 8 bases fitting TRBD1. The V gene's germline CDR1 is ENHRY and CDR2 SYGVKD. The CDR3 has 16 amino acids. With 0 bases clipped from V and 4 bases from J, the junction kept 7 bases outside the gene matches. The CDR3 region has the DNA TGTGCCATCAGTGAGTCGTGGGCAGGGGGCCGAGAGACCCAGTACTTC. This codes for CAISESWAGGRETQYF.

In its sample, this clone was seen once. This chain's CDR3 is CASSQDQGHQPQHF. The CDR3 DNA reads as TGCGCCAGCAGCCAAGATCAGGGGCATCAGCCCCAGCATTTT. The rearrangement links TRBV4-3 to TRBJ1-5; perhaps TRBD1 as D (6 bases). The V end lost 0 bases, the J end lost 5 bases, and 8 bases lay between the germline ends. The CDR3 runs to 14 residues. In germline, CDR1 is LGHNA, CDR2 YSLEER.

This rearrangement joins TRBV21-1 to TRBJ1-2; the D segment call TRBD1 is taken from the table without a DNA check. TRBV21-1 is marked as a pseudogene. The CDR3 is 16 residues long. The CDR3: CASSIYDRTANYGYTF. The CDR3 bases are TGTGCCAGCAGCATCTACGACAGGACTGCTAACTATGGCTACACCTTC.

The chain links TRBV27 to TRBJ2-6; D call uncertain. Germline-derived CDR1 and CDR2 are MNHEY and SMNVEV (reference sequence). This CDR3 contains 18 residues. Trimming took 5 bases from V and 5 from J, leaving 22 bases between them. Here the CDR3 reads CASSLSIWLQSRANVLTF. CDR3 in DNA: TGTGCCAGCAGTCTTAGTATCTGGCTACAAAGTCGGGCCAACGTCCTGACTTTC.

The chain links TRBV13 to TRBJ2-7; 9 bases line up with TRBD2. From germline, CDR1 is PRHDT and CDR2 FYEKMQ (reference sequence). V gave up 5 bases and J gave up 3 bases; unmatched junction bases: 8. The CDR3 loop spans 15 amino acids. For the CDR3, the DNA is TGTGCCAGCAGCCCGCCAGGCGGGAGGGACTACGAGCAGTACTTC. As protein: CASSPPGGRDYEQYF.

CDR3 residues: CASGENRGLDEQFF. For the CDR3, the DNA is TGTGCCAGCGGGGAAAACAGGGGATTAGATGAGCAGTTCTTC. The J gene is TRBJ2-1, the V gene TRBV27; 7 positions agree with TRBD1. Trimming took 8 bases from V and 8 from J; bases not matched to a gene: 12. The CDR3 has 14 amino acids. Germline CDR1 is MNHEY and CDR2 is SMNVEV (reference sequence).

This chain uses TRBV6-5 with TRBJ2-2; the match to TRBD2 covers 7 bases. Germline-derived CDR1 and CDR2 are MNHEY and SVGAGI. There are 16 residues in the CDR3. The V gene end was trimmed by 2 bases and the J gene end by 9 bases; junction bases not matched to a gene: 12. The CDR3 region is CASSYGVGPLARELFF. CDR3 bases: TGTGCCAGCAGTTACGGTGTAGGTCCACTAGCGAGGGAGCTGTTTTTT.

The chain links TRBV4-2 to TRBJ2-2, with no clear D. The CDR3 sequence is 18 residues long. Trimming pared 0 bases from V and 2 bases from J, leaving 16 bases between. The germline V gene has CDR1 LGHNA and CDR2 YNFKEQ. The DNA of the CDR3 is TGTGCCAGCAGCCAAGATAATGGGTTCGGACCAAACACCGGGGAGCTGTTTTTT. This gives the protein CASSQDNGFGPNTGELFF.